What follows is one TCR beta chain and its context. What this receptor recognizes is not known. Gene labels and germline sequences for this entry follow the mouse. The sequenced fragment ends 4 residues before the CDR3 boundary, so the rest is inferred from the germline J gene. Library preparation was by the immunoSEQ multiplex PCR assay. For TCR sequencing, RNA was extracted from every sample and reverse transcribed into cDNA to serve as template. First-strand cDNA was synthesized using SuperScript III with a 2:1 mix of oligo-dT and random hexamers. A synthetic immune receptor repertoire was used to gauge amplification bias, and whatever bias remained was removed computationally. Sequencing of the libraries was done on Illumina HiSeq using 60 bp reads that spanned the CDR3 and were read from J toward V. The paper's data handling went like this. After raw reads were preprocessed to remove errors, the CDR3 was defined following IMGT conventions as running from the conserved cysteine to phenylalanine. To get clonality, Shannon entropy was normalized by log2 of the number of productive unique TCRs and the result was subtracted from 1. CD4 or CD8 identity of scalp clones was inferred by cross-referencing scalp TCRbeta sequences with sorted blood CD4 and CD8 repertoires. This immuneACCESS table, as held by TCRdb, lists in-frame sequences with V and J called but not all clones. Of the missing ones, under half trace to an unresolved V gene in checked studies; the others have no known cause. That table furnishes V, J and clone size, whereas the DNA furnished D and trimming. The table puts 15,000 to 20,000 clones in this sample, none counted just once. Roughly 31% of the sample comes from the top ten.

This sample is drawn from a study of CD8+ T cells in alopecia areata (dated by TCRdb to the late 2010s). About the investigation overall: Skin from C3H/HeJ donors aged about 6-13 months with spontaneous alopecia was grafted onto female C3H/HeJ recipients aged roughly 6-10 weeks. The study used high-throughput TCRbeta sequencing to examine T cell clonal expansion in alopecia areata, in both the C3H/HeJ mouse model and human patients. Scalp tissue and sorted CD4+ and CD8+ peripheral blood T cells from patchy and totalis/universalis alopecia areata patients and from healthy controls were covered by human TCRbeta sequencing. Clonality in the scalp was compared among normal scalp (n=4), patchy alopecia areata scalp (n=8), and alopecia totalis/universalis scalp (n=8). RNA was obtained with the PAXgene miRNA kit for fixed scalp, the miRNeasy kit for PBMCs, and the RNeasy kit for mouse skin. Amplification of TCRbeta CDR3 regions was done by immunoSEQ multiplex PCR using 35 Vbeta forward primers and 13 Jbeta reverse primers. Beyond this particular receptor, the publication reports: Scalp TCR repertoire analysis is complicated because resident alphabeta T cells in normal human skin are also sequenced, whereas mouse skin is dominated by gammadelta T cells. Compared with normal scalp, lesional scalp, particularly in alopecia totalis/universalis, had higher clonality and more expanded CD8+ clones, which suggests antigenic drive. Shared TCR sequences between patients were less evident than in mice, which may be partly attributable to HLA diversity in the patient population.

From cysteine to phenylalanine, the CDR3 is 14 amino acids long. Sequencing covers 30 bases of the CDR3, shown here with the frame starting at base 1. Relative to germline, V is 0 bases shorter and J is 0 bases shorter, with 5 bases between their ends. CDR1 and CDR2 (NNHNN, SYGAGS) derive from the germline V gene (reference sequence). Cells from mouse cutaneous lymph nodes were pooled, stained for CD4, CD8alpha, NKG2D, NKG2ACE and other markers, and then sorted on a BD Influx. The sequencing sample was made of CD8+ T cells sorted from a lymph node. The sequence joins TRBV13-2 to TRBJ2-5; the D gene lacks a confident call. The TCR originated in a C3H/HeJ mouse with alopecia areata. This mouse strain carries MHC haplotype H2-k. The CDR3 loop reads CASGDEVNQDTQYF. The part of the CDR3 DNA that was read is TGTGCCAGCGGTGATGAGGTTAACCAAGAC.